Presented here are 15 T cell receptor beta chains from one specimen sequenced in a study of CD8+ T cells in alopecia areata. Markers used for sorting pooled cutaneous lymph node cells were CD4, CD8alpha, NKG2D, NKG2ACE and others. Extraction and reverse transcription of RNA yielded cDNA as the sequencing template. Using immunoSEQ multiplex PCR, the repertoire was profiled, and TCRdb retains in-frame clones only, with some absent. The table lists 250,000 or so clones, with no singletons. Sequenced sample: CD4+ T cells sorted from a lymph node. These receptors were collected from a C3H/HeJ mouse with alopecia areata. This strain's MHC haplotype is H2-k.

This clone was detected a few times. The genes are named according to mouse. The read halts 4 residues ahead of the CDR3 end, with the missing end drawn from the germline J gene. The rearrangement joins TRBV17 to TRBJ2-1, with D possibly matching TRBD1 (6 bases). Germline CDR1 MNHDT, CDR2 YYDKIL. There are 15 residues in the CDR3. Deletions cut 0 bases from V and 4 bases from J, with 10 bases between. Incomplete CDR3 DNA: TGTGCTAGCAGTAGAGATCAGGGACAATATGCT. It encodes CASSRDQGQYA. The whole CDR3 reads CASSRDQGQYAEQFF.

This clone was seen a handful of times. The gene names given are mouse names. The read gets to within 4 residues of the CDR3 end, and the germline J gene fills in the rest. This chain connects TRBV13-2 to TRBJ2-1; D gene unclear. Germline-derived CDR1 and CDR2 are NNHNN and SYGAGS (reference sequence). V dropped 0 bases and J dropped 1 base, with 8 bases sitting between them. There are 15 residues in the CDR3. CDR3 DNA, as far as it was read: TGTGCCAGCGGTGATGCACCGCTGAACTATGCT. Its translation: CASGDAPLNYA. The complete CDR3 protein is CASGDAPLNYAEQFF.

As regards this clone: Any gene name here is a mouse gene name. The read ends 4 residues shy of where the CDR3 ends; the end is completed using the germline J gene. V gene TRBV13-3 combines with J gene TRBJ2-5, with 7 bases identical to TRBD2. Losses at the gene ends were 4 bases for V and 1 base for J; bases not matched to a gene: 3. Germline V gene lookup returns CDR1 NNHDY and CDR2 SYVADS. The CDR3 has 14 amino acids. The sequenced part of the CDR3 DNA is TGTGCCAGCAGTCTTCTGGGGGACCAAGAC. Translating gives CASSLLGDQD. The complete CDR3 reads CASSLLGDQDTQYF.

This clone has more than one count but fewer than ten. Gene names and germline refer to mouse. The read falls 4 residues short of the CDR3 end, and the missing part is taken from the germline J gene. This sequence joins TRBV5 and TRBJ1-1; D is ambiguous. CDR3 length equals 13 residues. Germline V gene lookup returns CDR1 LGHNA and CDR2 YNLKQL (reference sequence). The CDR3 sequence: CASSQDSQTEVFF. The part of the CDR3 DNA that was read is TGTGCCAGCAGCCAAGACTCGCAAACA.

As to this clone: Gene and germline names: mouse. The read falls 3 residues short of the CDR3 end, and the missing part is taken from the germline J gene. The chain links TRBV17 to TRBJ1-6; D gene ambiguous. TRBJ1-6 has ORF status, its function being uncertain. This CDR3 region has 15 residues. Germline CDR1 and CDR2: MNHDT and YYDKIL. Trimming took off 3 bases at V and 1 base at J, with 7 bases between the two ends. The CDR3 is CASSSTESYNSPLYF. CDR3 DNA (partial): TGTGCTAGCAGTAGTACAGAATCCTATAATTCGCCC.

This clone was recorded a few times. Genes and germline come from the mouse. The read ends 4 residues before the CDR3 terminus; that terminus is restored from the germline J gene. V usage is TRBV19 and J usage is TRBJ1-2; 7 nucleotides line up with TRBD1. CDR3 size: 13 residues. CDR1 and CDR2 (germline): FNHDT, SITEND (reference sequence). The covered CDR3 bases are TGTGCCAGCAGTATGCAGGGGGGACCC. Protein: CASSMQGGP. The full CDR3 is CASSMQGGPDYTF.

As for this clone: Genes and germline are mouse. The read halts 4 residues ahead of the CDR3 end, with the missing end drawn from the germline J gene. The rearrangement uses TRBV5 and TRBJ2-5, with 11 bases aligning to TRBD2. CDR3 length equals 16 residues. Looked up from germline, CDR1 is LGHNA and CDR2 is YNLKQL (reference sequence). V shed 3 bases, J shed 3 bases, and the junction held 5 bases outside the gene matches. The CDR3 sequence: CASSHTTGGAQDTQYF. Incomplete CDR3 DNA: TGTGCCAGCAGCCATACTACTGGGGGGGCGCAAGAC.

This clone has only a few counts. Gene labels here are mouse ones. The read terminates 4 residues ahead of where the CDR3 ends, so the germline J gene completes it. The gene calls are TRBV19 and TRBJ2-7; TRBD1 matches at 9 bases. Germline V gene sequence: CDR1 FNHDT, CDR2 SITEND (reference sequence). This CDR3 is 14 amino acids long. CDR3: CASRPRDRVYEQYF. The sequenced CDR3 bases are TGTGCCAGCAGACCCCGGGACAGGGTTTAT.

Of note for this clone: All gene names here are mouse names. Read coverage stops 4 residues before the CDR3 terminus; the germline J gene supplies the remainder. This sequence joins TRBV19 and TRBJ2-3; 12 positions match TRBD1. The CDR3 spans 15 residues. Looked up from germline, CDR1 is FNHDT and CDR2 is SITEND (reference sequence). CDR3 DNA, as far as it was read: TGTGCCAGCAGTATAGGGGACAGGGGGCGAGAA. Amino acid sequence: CASSIGDRGRE. The CDR3 reads in full as CASSIGDRGRETLYF.

This clone was observed many times. The gene names given are mouse names. Incomplete CDR3 DNA: TGTGCAAGCAGAACAACAAACTCC. It is translated as CASRTTNS. The full-length CDR3 reads as CASRTTNSDYTF. The chain is built from TRBV16 and TRBJ1-2; D not certain. Coverage ceases 4 residues before the CDR3 finishes, and the germline J gene fills in the end. In germline, CDR1 is SGHSA, CDR2 FRNQAP. V dropped 6 bases and J dropped 0 bases, with 5 bases sitting between them. The CDR3 totals 12 residues.

As to this clone: Gene names and germline match the mouse. Read data end 4 residues before the CDR3 end; the end is taken from the germline J gene. This chain links TRBV13-3 with TRBJ2-7, with 8 positions matching TRBD1. The CDR3 consists of 17 residues. Germline-derived CDR1 and CDR2 are NNHDY and SYVADS. With 2 bases clipped from V and 0 bases from J, the junction kept 10 bases outside the gene matches. The sequenced part of the CDR3 DNA is TGTGCCAGCAGTGAACGCAGGGGGCTGGGGAACTCCTAT. Translation gives CASSERRGLGNSY. The whole CDR3 sequence reads CASSERRGLGNSYEQYF.

Worth noting for this clone: The listed genes are named as in mouse. The CDR3 end lies 4 residues beyond the end of the read and is filled in from the germline J gene. V and J are TRBV21 and TRBJ2-5; 8 bases agree with TRBD1. TRBV21 is treated as an ORF (open reading frame) with a function not yet certain. The CDR3 sequence is 14 residues long. CDR3 DNA (partial): TGTGCTAGCAGACCCCAGGGGGCGCGGGAC. Its protein is CASRPQGARD. The CDR3 reads in full as CASRPQGARDTQYF.

Turning to this clone: The listed genes are named as in mouse. The CDR3 extends 4 residues past the end of the read, so its final part is completed from the germline J gene. The V gene is TRBV31, the J gene TRBJ2-2; D may be TRBD2 (5 bases). Trimming cost V 2 bases and J 0 bases, with 7 bases left between them. The V gene's germline CDR1 is GKSSPN and CDR2 SITVG. There are 14 residues in the CDR3. The CDR3 bases that were read are TGTGCCTGGAGTGTGGGGTCAAACACCGGG. Translated, it gives CAWSVGSNTG. The whole CDR3 sequence reads CAWSVGSNTGQLYF.

This clone was seen many times. Genes and germline come from the mouse. The read falls 4 residues short of the CDR3 end, and the missing part is taken from the germline J gene. V and J are TRBV31 and TRBJ2-7; the match to TRBD1 covers 11 bases. The CDR3 totals 13 residues. CDR1 is GKSSPN and CDR2 is SITVG in the germline V gene. CDR3 bases read: TGTGCCTGGAGTCGGACAGGGGGCGAT. This translates into CAWSRTGGD. The whole CDR3 protein reads CAWSRTGGDEQYF.

There are a few counts of this clone. Genes here carry mouse names. Read coverage stops 4 residues before the CDR3 terminus; the germline J gene supplies the remainder. V gene TRBV13-1 combines with J gene TRBJ2-7, with a weak D call TRBD1 (6 bases). Germline CDR1 is NSHNY and CDR2 is SYGAGN. The CDR3 has 13 amino acids. The sequenced CDR3 bases are TGTGCCAGCAGTGATGCAAAGGGGGAT. Translated, it gives CASSDAKGD. The whole CDR3 reads CASSDAKGDEQYF.